This T cell receptor (beta chain) stems from a study of T-cell reconstitution after alpha-beta-depleted transplantation in children. The V segment lost 1 base and the J segment 4 bases; nucleotides outside the gene matches: 9. This CDR3 region has 17 residues. Germline CDR1 and CDR2: LGHDT and YNNKEL (reference sequence). As it was prepared, the TCRbeta library received unique molecular identifiers. MiXCR, run by TCRdb on the PCR reads, gives a single entry per CDR3 protein. This table holds about 22,000 distinct CDR3 sequences, under 13% found once. Here the sequenced sample was PBMCs from the stem cell graft donor, taken from the stem cell graft. V is TRBV3-1 and J is TRBJ2-5; 10 nucleotides match TRBD2. This TCR derives from a human donor who donated a stem cell graft to a child with chronic granulomatous disease. The chain's CDR3 is CASSQVWSGGAGETQYF. DNA for the CDR3: TGTGCCAGCAGCCAAGTCTGGAGCGGGGGGGCTGGAGAGACCCAGTACTTC.